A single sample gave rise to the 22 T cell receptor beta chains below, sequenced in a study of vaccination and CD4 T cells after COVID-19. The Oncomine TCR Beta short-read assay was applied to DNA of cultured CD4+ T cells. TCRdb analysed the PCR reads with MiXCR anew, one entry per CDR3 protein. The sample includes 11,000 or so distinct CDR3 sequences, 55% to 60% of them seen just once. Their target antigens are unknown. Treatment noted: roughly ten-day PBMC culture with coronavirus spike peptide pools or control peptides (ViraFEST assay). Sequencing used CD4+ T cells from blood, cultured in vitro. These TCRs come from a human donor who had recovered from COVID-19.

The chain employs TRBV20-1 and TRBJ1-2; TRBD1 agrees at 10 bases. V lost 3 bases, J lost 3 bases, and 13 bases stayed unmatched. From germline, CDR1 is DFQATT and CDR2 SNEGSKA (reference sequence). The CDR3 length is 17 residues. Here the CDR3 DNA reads TGCAGTGCTAGGTTGACAGGGGGCGGCGGTTTTGACTATGGCTACACCTTC. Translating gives CSARLTGGGGFDYGYTF.

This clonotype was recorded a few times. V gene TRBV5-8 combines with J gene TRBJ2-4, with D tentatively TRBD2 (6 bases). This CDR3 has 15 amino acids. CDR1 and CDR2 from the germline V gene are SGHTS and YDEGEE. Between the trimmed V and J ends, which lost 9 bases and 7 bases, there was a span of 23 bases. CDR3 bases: TGTGCCACTCCGGCCCGGGGGATGAGGAAGAACATTCAGTACTTC. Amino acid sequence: CATPARGMRKNIQYF.

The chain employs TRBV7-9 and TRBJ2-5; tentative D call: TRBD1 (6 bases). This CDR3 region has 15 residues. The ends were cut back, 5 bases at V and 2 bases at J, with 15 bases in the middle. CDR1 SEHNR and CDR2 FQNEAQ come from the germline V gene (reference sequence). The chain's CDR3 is CASSRGGQGQETQYF. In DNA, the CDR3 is TGTGCCAGCAGCCGCGGTGGGCAGGGGCAAGAGACCCAGTACTTC.

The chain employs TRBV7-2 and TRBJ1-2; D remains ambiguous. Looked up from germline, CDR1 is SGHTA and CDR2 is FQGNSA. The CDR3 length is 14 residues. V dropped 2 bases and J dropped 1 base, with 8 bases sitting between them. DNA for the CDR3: TGTGCCAGCAGCTTAACCGATCTTAACTATGGCTACACCTTC. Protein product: CASSLTDLNYGYTF.

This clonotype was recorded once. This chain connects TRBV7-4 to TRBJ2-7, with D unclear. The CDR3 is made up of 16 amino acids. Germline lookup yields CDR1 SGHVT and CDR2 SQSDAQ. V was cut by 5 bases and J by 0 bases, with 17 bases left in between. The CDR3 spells CASSRAKSDHSYEQYF. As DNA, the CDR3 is TGTGCCAGCAGCCGCGCTAAGTCGGATCACTCCTACGAGCAGTACTTC.

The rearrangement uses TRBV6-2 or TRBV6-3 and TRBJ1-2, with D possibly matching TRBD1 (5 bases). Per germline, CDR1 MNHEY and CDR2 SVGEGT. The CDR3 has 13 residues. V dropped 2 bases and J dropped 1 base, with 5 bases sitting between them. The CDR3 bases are TGTGCCAGCAGTTACGACAGTAACTATGGCTACACCTTC. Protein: CASSYDSNYGYTF.

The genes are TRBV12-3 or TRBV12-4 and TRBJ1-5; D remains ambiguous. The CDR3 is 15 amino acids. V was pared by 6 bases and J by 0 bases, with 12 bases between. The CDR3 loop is CASRERIYSNQPQHF. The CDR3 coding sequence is TGTGCCAGCAGAGAAAGAATATATAGCAATCAGCCCCAGCATTTT.

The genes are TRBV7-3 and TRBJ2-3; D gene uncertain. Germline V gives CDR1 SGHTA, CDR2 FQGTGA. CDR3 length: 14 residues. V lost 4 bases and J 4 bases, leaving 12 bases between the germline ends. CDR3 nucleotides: TGTGCCAGCAGCTCCACCCACAGCTCAGATACGCAGTATTTT. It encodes CASSSTHSSDTQYF.

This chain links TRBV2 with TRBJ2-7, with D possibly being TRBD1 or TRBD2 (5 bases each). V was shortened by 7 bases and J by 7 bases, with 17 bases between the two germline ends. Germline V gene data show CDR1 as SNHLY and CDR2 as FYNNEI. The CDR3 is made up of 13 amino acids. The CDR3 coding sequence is TGTGCCAGCAACCAGCAGGGAACGGGAGAGCAGTACTTC. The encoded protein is CASNQQGTGEQYF.

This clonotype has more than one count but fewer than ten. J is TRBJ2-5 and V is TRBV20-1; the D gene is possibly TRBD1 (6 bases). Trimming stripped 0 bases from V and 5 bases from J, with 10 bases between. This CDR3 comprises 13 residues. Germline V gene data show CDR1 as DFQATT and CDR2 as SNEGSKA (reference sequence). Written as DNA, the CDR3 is TGCAGTGCTAGAGATTTTCAGGGGGAGACCCAGTACTTC. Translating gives CSARDFQGETQYF.

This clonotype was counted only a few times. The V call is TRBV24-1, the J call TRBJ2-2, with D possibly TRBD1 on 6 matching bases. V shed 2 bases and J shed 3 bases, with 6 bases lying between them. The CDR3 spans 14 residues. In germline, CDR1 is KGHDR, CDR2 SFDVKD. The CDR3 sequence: CATSDYRDTGELFF. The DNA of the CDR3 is TGTGCCACCAGTGATTACAGGGACACCGGGGAGCTGTTTTTT.

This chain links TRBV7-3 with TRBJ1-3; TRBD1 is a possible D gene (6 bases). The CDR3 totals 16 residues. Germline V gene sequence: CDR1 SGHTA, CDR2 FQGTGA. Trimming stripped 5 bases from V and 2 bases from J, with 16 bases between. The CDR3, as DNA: TGTGCCAGCAGCCCCGGACCTACAGGGCCTGGAAACACCATATATTTT. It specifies CASSPGPTGPGNTIYF.

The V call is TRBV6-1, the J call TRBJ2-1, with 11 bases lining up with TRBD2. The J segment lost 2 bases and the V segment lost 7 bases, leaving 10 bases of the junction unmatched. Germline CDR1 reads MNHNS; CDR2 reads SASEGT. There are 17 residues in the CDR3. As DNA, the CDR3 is TGTGCCAGCACCTTAGGGACTAGCGGACCTACCTACAATGAGCAGTTCTTC. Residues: CASTLGTSGPTYNEQFF.

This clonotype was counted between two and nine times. The CDR3 here is CASSWTSRSGELFF. The CDR3 DNA follows: TGTGCCAGCAGCTGGACTAGCCGTAGTGGGGAGCTGTTTTTT. The genes are TRBV7-2 and TRBJ2-2, with TRBD2 matching over 8 bases. V was pared by 4 bases and J by 8 bases, with 6 bases of the junction left unmatched. The CDR3 length is 14 residues. Germline V lookup: CDR1 SGHTA, CDR2 FQGNSA. The full variable domain, rest sourced from reference TRBV7-2 and TRBJ2-2, is GAGVSQSPSNKVTEKGKDVELRCDPISGHTALYWYRQSLGQGLEFLIYFQGNSAPDKSGLPSDRFSAERTGGSVSTLTIQRTQQEDSAVYLCASSWTSRSGELFFGEGSRLTVL.

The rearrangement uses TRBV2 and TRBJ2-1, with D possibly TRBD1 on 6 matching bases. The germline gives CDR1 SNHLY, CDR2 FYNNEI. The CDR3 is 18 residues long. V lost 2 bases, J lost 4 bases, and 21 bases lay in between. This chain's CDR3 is CASSELSVRQAIYNEQFF. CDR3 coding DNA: TGTGCCAGCAGTGAATTATCTGTGAGACAGGCCATTTACAATGAGCAGTTCTTC. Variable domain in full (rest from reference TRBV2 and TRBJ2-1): EPEVTQTPSHQVTQMGQEVILRCVPISNHLYFYWYRQILGQKVEFLVSFYNNEISEKSEIFDDQFSVERPDGSNFTLKIRSTKLEDSAMYFCASSELSVRQAIYNEQFFGPGTRLTVL.

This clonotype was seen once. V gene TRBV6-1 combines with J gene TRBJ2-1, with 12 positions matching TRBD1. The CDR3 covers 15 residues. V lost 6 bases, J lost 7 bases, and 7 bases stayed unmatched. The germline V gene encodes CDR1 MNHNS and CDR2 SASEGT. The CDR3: CASSPGQGARNEQFF. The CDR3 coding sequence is TGTGCCAGCAGCCCGGGACAGGGGGCGCGTAATGAGCAGTTCTTC.

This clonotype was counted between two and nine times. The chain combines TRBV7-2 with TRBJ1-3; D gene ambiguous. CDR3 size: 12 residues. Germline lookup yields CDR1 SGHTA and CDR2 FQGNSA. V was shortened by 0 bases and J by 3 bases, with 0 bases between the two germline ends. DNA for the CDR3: TGTGCCAGCAGCTTAGCTGGAAACACCATATATTTT. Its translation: CASSLAGNTIYF.

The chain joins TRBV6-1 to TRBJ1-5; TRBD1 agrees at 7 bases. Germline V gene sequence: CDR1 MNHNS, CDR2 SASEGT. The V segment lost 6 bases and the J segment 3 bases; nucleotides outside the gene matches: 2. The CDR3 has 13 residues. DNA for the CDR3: TGTGCCAGCAGCGGGACAGACAATCAGCCCCAGCATTTT. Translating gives CASSGTDNQPQHF.

CDR3 amino acids: CASSEQETQYF. CDR3 coding DNA: TGTGCCAGCAGTGAACAAGAGACCCAGTACTTC. The J gene is TRBJ2-5, the V gene TRBV6-1, with no clear D. CDR1 and CDR2 (germline): MNHNS, SASEGT. The V and J ends lost 2 bases and 2 bases respectively, with 0 bases between them. The CDR3 extends over 11 amino acids.

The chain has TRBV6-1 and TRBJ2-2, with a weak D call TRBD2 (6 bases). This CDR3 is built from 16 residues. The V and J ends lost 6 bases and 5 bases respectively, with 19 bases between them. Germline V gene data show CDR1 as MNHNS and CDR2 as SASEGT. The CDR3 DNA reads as TGTGCCAGCAGCAACTTAGACATCGGGGGAACCGGGGAGCTGTTTTTT. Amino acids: CASSNLDIGGTGELFF.

CDR3 bases: TGTGCCAGCAAAGGCACCCTCTCCTACAATGAGCAGTTCTTC. It translates to CASKGTLSYNEQFF. The J gene is TRBJ2-1, the V gene TRBV2; D is undetermined. Germline assignment: CDR1 SNHLY and CDR2 FYNNEI. V lost 7 bases and J lost 0, with 10 bases in between. This CDR3 contains 14 residues.

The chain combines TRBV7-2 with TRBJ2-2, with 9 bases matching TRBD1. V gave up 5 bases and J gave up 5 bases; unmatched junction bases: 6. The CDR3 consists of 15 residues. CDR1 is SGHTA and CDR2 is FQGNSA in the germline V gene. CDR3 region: CASSPRTGATGELFF. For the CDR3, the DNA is TGTGCCAGCAGCCCGAGGACAGGGGCAACCGGGGAGCTGTTTTTT.